This is a list of T cell receptor beta chains from one sample in a study of cytomegalovirus exposure and HLA in healthy donors. This table comes from immunoSEQ multiplex PCR, and its TCRdb copy is limited to in-frame clones, with some not included. The sample shows about 200,000 clones, around 86% of them seen only once. Sequenced: PBMCs. The receptors come from a man aged 30 to 45 in good health and CMV-seronegative. Both conserved end residues are part of each CDR3. Fields, in order: CDR3 protein, J gene, V gene.

CDR3: CASSRGHSNQPQHF
J: TRBJ1-5
V: TRBV5-8

CDR3: CAISETGSNYGYTF
J: TRBJ1-2
V: TRBV10-3

CDR3: CASSPDRLEAFF
J: TRBJ1-1
V: TRBV7-2

CDR3: CASRWTGGAYGYTF
J: TRBJ1-2
V: TRBV19

CDR3: CASSSQGDTEAFF
J: TRBJ1-1
V: TRBV6-5

CDR3: CASSPRALGGNTIYF
J: TRBJ1-3
V: TRBV18

CDR3: CASSLTGVASNGYTF
J: TRBJ1-2
V: TRBV6-5

CDR3: CASGTGEVETQYF
J: TRBJ2-5
V: TRBV19

CDR3: CASSPRQALSGNTIYF
J: TRBJ1-3
V: TRBV7-2

CDR3: CASRGGTNTGELFF
J: TRBJ2-2
V: TRBV2

CDR3: CASSKKDGLEAYEQYF
J: TRBJ2-7
V: TRBV5-4

CDR3: CAAGDGGYTF
J: TRBJ1-2
V: TRBV27

CDR3: CASSVGPGVGETQYF
J: TRBJ2-5
V: TRBV9

CDR3: CASSLGGTAGGAYEQYF
J: TRBJ2-7
V: TRBV5-1

CDR3: CASSERQGGRVAQHF
J: TRBJ1-5
V: TRBV6-1

CDR3: CASSLNPTGEQYF
J: TRBJ2-5
V: TRBV7-9

CDR3: CASSQGFRQPQHF
J: TRBJ1-5
V: TRBV6-5

CDR3: CASSSHRVGVNTEAFF
J: TRBJ1-1
V: TRBV11-2

CDR3: CASRDYLQETQYF
J: TRBJ2-5
V: TRBV6-5

CDR3: CASSGSVDTYTDTQYF
J: TRBJ2-3
V: TRBV9

CDR3: CASNGGARVGETQYF
J: TRBJ2-5
V: TRBV19

CDR3: CATSRDRSRGDTQYF
J: TRBJ2-3
V: TRBV15

CDR3: CASSLVAGTQYF
J: TRBJ2-5
V: TRBV7-2

CDR3: CASSPWTGGTGELFF
J: TRBJ2-2
V: TRBV19

CDR3: CASSEAESNTEAFF
J: TRBJ1-1
V: TRBV2

CDR3: CASSFSGTSSQPQHF
J: TRBJ1-5
V: TRBV27

CDR3: CASSTGTRYGYTF
J: TRBJ1-2
V: TRBV11-2

CDR3: CASSWAPGQINYGYTF
J: TRBJ1-2
V: TRBV5-6

CDR3: CASSARLAGLGYNEQFF
J: TRBJ2-1
V: TRBV9

CDR3: CASSNGQGVASGANVLTF
J: TRBJ2-6
V: TRBV28

CDR3: CASSQPGTTANTGELFF
J: TRBJ2-2
V: TRBV4-1

CDR3: CASSPTGFTEAFF
J: TRBJ1-1
V: TRBV19

CDR3: CSVDRLNTEAFF
J: TRBJ1-1
V: TRBV29-1

CDR3: CASSLDRINYGYTF
J: TRBJ1-2
V: TRBV5-1

CDR3: CASSLVGGPGTGAGNYGYTF
J: TRBJ1-2
V: TRBV7-8

CDR3: CASSLGPGDFLRAF
J: TRBJ1-2
V: TRBV5-1

CDR3: CAWSPGLSTDTQYF
J: TRBJ2-3
V: TRBV30

CDR3: CASSAGINQPQHF
J: TRBJ1-5
V: TRBV9

CDR3: CASSQDWSSGGQNSYEQYF
J: TRBJ2-7
V: TRBV4-3

CDR3: CASSGQWNFAEKSSGANGLTF
J: TRBJ2-6
V: TRBV9

CDR3: CASSDKHQETQYF
J: TRBJ2-5
V: TRBV5-6

CDR3: CASSDRYNEQFF
J: TRBJ2-1
V: TRBV6-4

CDR3: CASNSGAQGYEQFF
J: TRBJ2-1
V: TRBV2